The 30 T cell receptor beta chains listed next were all sequenced from one sample in a study of monozygotic twins with inflammatory bowel disease. TCRdb re-called the 5' RACE reads; one entry per CDR3 protein, DNA not given. Listed are 200,000 to 250,000 distinct CDR3 sequences; 1.5% to 2% falls within the top ten. The sample consisted of blood. The origin of the receptors is a human donor with ulcerative colitis or Crohn's disease, or a healthy co-twin of an affected twin (not recorded which).

The rearrangement joins TRBV20-1 to TRBJ1-5; TCRdb picks TRBD1, but there is no DNA to check that call. CDR3 size: 12 residues. Looked up from germline, CDR1 is DFQATT and CDR2 is SNEGSKA (reference sequence). CDR3 sequence reads: CSAVQGNQPQHF.

The V gene is TRBV5-1, the J gene TRBJ2-7. Germline V CDR1 and CDR2: SGHRS, YFSETQ. This CDR3 has 14 residues. CDR3 residues: CASSLGHPSYEQYF.

The chain combines TRBV4-1 with TRBJ1-2; TCRdb names TRBD1, which stays unverified in the absence of DNA. This CDR3 has 19 residues. Looked up from germline, CDR1 is MGHRA and CDR2 is YSYEKL. The chain's CDR3 is CASSQDRWKGRMSNYGYTF.

The V gene is TRBV2, the J gene TRBJ2-1; TCRdb designates TRBD1, a call that cannot be tested without DNA. The CDR3 is 15 residues long. The germline V gene encodes CDR1 SNHLY and CDR2 FYNNEI. CDR3 sequence reads: CASSGRDRAYNEQFF. Full variable domain (missing parts from reference TRBV2 and TRBJ2-1): EPEVTQTPSHQVTQMGQEVILRCVPISNHLYFYWYRQILGQKVEFLVSFYNNEISEKSEIFDDQFSVERPDGSNFTLKIRSTKLEDSAMYFCASSGRDRAYNEQFFGPGTRLTVL.

CDR3 in amino acids: CASSSLAGGVRVTGELFF. J is TRBJ2-2 and V is TRBV11-1; the TCRdb call, TRBD2, lacks DNA for checking. Germline CDR1 and CDR2: SGHAT and FQDESV (reference sequence). The CDR3 has 18 amino acids.

This chain connects TRBV3-1 to TRBJ2-5; there is no DNA to check the TCRdb D call of TRBD1. Germline lookup yields CDR1 LGHDT and CDR2 YNNKEL (reference sequence). The CDR3 contains 14 residues. CDR3 sequence: CASSSTAGGETQYF.

The chain carries TRBV5-1 and TRBJ2-1; without DNA, the TCRdb call of TRBD2 cannot be checked. Germline V gene lookup returns CDR1 SGHRS and CDR2 YFSETQ. The length of the CDR3 is 15 residues. The CDR3 region is CASSQVAGPGNEQFF.

The chain links TRBV7-6 to TRBJ1-1. This CDR3 has 13 residues. The germline V gene has CDR1 SGHVS and CDR2 FNYEAQ. This CDR3 is CASSRIPDTEAFF.

V gene TRBV18 combines with J gene TRBJ1-1; TCRdb's D call of TRBD1 is untestable without DNA. Germline V gene data show CDR1 as KGHSH and CDR2 as LQKENI. CDR3 length: 14 residues. The CDR3 reads CASSPGTFGTEAFF.

The genes are TRBV4-2 and TRBJ1-1; TCRdb names TRBD1, which stays unverified in the absence of DNA. The CDR3 loop spans 15 amino acids. Per the germline V gene, CDR1 is LGHNA and CDR2 is YNFKEQ. The CDR3 sequence: CASSQVQAGDTEAFF.

The chain joins TRBV9 to TRBJ1-1. CDR1 is SGDLS, CDR2 YYNGEE, per germline. There are 14 residues in the CDR3. Here the CDR3 reads CASSVVVSYTEAFF.

J is TRBJ1-1 and V is TRBV18; with no DNA, the TCRdb D assignment of TRBD1 cannot be verified. Per the germline V gene, CDR1 is KGHSH and CDR2 is LQKENI. The CDR3 consists of 12 residues. CDR3 in amino acids: CASLGGNTEAFF.

V usage is TRBV5-1 and J usage is TRBJ1-3. Germline V CDR1 and CDR2: SGHRS, YFSETQ. The CDR3 loop spans 16 amino acids. CDR3: CASSLTPPSSGNTIYF.

The rearrangement joins TRBV27 to TRBJ1-1; TCRdb lists TRBD1, though no DNA is available to test this call. Germline CDR1 reads MNHEY; CDR2 reads SMNVEV (reference sequence). CDR3 size: 14 residues. CDR3 protein: CASSLSPPTDEAFF.

This chain joins TRBV6-5 and TRBJ1-1. Germline V gives CDR1 MNHEY, CDR2 SVGAGI. The CDR3 is made up of 14 amino acids. CDR3 amino acids: CASSYGASGAEAFF.

This rearrangement joins TRBV18 to TRBJ1-5. The germline V gene has CDR1 KGHSH and CDR2 LQKENI. The CDR3 consists of 15 residues. The CDR3 loop is CASSPDSGGNQPQHF.

The chain combines TRBV20-1 with TRBJ2-5; TCRdb reports TRBD1, a call that lacks DNA to check it against. The CDR3 consists of 14 residues. In germline, CDR1 is DFQATT, CDR2 SNEGSKA (reference sequence). The CDR3: CSATGGLTQETQYF.

The chain employs TRBV5-1 and TRBJ1-1. Germline V gene lookup returns CDR1 SGHRS and CDR2 YFSETQ. The CDR3 is 14 residues long. CDR3 residues: CASRADYDNTEAFF. Full variable domain (rest looked up from reference TRBV5-1 and TRBJ1-1): KAGVTQTPRYLIKTRGQQVTLSCSPISGHRSVSWYQQTPGQGLQFLFEYFSETQRNKGNFPGRFSGRQFSNSRSEMNVSTLELGDSALYLCASRADYDNTEAFFGQGTRLTVV.

The chain couples TRBV3-1 to TRBJ1-1; the D gene TCRdb calls, TRBD1, cannot be checked with no DNA. The CDR3 has 13 amino acids. The V gene's germline CDR1 is LGHDT and CDR2 YNNKEL (reference sequence). This CDR3 reads CASRAGPGFEAFF.

The V gene is TRBV11-2, the J gene TRBJ2-1; the D call of TRBD1 rests on TCRdb alone, since no DNA is present to check it. Germline V lookup: CDR1 SGHAT, CDR2 FQNNGV. This CDR3 has 14 amino acids. The CDR3 loop reads CASSRDLSYNEQFF.

The chain has TRBV7-2 and TRBJ1-6; TCRdb proposes TRBD1, but this gene call is untestable without DNA. CDR1 is SGHTA, CDR2 FQGNSA, per germline. This CDR3 has 13 amino acids. The CDR3 is CAPPWIGNSPLHF. The entire variable domain, with the rest obtained from reference TRBV7-2 and TRBJ1-6, is as follows: GAGVSQSPSNKVTEKGKDVELRCDPISGHTALYWYRQSLGQGLEFLIYFQGNSAPDKSGLPSDRFSAERTGGSVSTLTIQRTQQEDSAVYLCAPPWIGNSPLHFGNGTRLTVT.

The CDR3: CSARAGTGSSQETQYF. The V and J genes are TRBV20-1 and TRBJ2-5; the TCRdb call, TRBD1, lacks DNA for checking. CDR1 and CDR2 (germline): DFQATT, SNEGSKA (reference sequence). This CDR3 is built from 16 residues.

The genes are TRBV5-1 and TRBJ2-2; TCRdb's D gene call, TRBD1, goes unchecked for lack of DNA. The germline V gene encodes CDR1 SGHRS and CDR2 YFSETQ. The CDR3 is 15 residues long. The CDR3 sequence: CASSSSGPPTGELFF.

This rearrangement joins TRBV19 to TRBJ2-7. This CDR3 is built from 14 residues. Germline CDR1 is LNHDA and CDR2 is SQIVND (reference sequence). CDR3 in amino acids: CASSVTQETYEQYF.

This chain connects TRBV25-1 to TRBJ2-4; TCRdb reports TRBD1, a call that lacks DNA to check it against. The CDR3 length is 15 residues. CDR1 MGHDK and CDR2 SYGVNS come from the germline V gene. The CDR3 here is CASSGTGGARNIQYF.

The rearrangement uses TRBV9 and TRBJ2-7. CDR3 length: 13 residues. Germline V CDR1 and CDR2: SGDLS, YYNGEE. CDR3 sequence: CASSVDPNYEQYF.

The chain is built from TRBV20-1 and TRBJ2-5; TCRdb selects TRBD1, and the lack of DNA leaves this call unchecked. The germline CDR1 and CDR2 sequences are DFQATT and SNEGSKA (reference sequence). This CDR3 spans 14 amino acids. The CDR3 spells CSASSQGGRETQYF.

V and J are TRBV12-3 or TRBV12-4 and TRBJ2-6; there is no DNA to check the TCRdb D call of TRBD1. The CDR3 is 17 amino acids. The CDR3 loop reads CASRTGGPNSGANVLTF.

The V call is TRBV4-2, the J call TRBJ2-6. CDR1 is LGHNA and CDR2 is YNFKEQ in the germline V gene. The CDR3 is 17 residues long. The CDR3 region is CASSVRENFAGANVLTF.

This chain connects TRBV5-1 to TRBJ2-4; TCRdb's D call of TRBD1 is untestable without DNA. CDR3 length equals 15 residues. CDR1 and CDR2 from the germline V gene are SGHRS and YFSETQ. The CDR3 reads CASSLFGGPKNIQYF.